Each of the 25 T cell receptor beta chains below was sequenced from the same sample in a study of cytotoxic CD8 clonotypes in ibrutinib-treated CLL. Data came from immunoSEQ multiplex PCR; TCRdb stores just in-frame clones and leaves some out. The sample contains approximately 100,000 clones, roughly 60% of which appear only once. Sequenced here: PBMCs, sampled after 24 months of ibrutinib treatment. The receptors were sampled from a human donor with chronic lymphocytic leukemia.

The rearrangement links TRBV10-1 to TRBJ2-5, with 8 nucleotides matching TRBD1. Germline V gives CDR1 WNHNN, CDR2 SYGVQD (reference sequence). Germline trimming cut 3 bases from V and 5 bases from J; bases unmatched to any gene: 8. The CDR3 has 15 residues. CDR3 protein: CASSERTGPSETQYF. CDR3 bases: TGCGCCAGCAGTGAAAGGACAGGGCCTTCGGAGACCCAGTACTTC.

The chain combines TRBV9 with TRBJ1-4; the match to TRBD1 covers 7 bases. The CDR3 extends over 15 amino acids. CDR1 is SGDLS, CDR2 YYNGEE, per germline. V dropped 2 bases and J dropped 6; count of bases not matched to a gene: 7. As DNA, the CDR3 is TGTGCCAGCAGCGTCAGGGGGGAACCAGATGAAAAACTGTTTTTT. This sequence encodes CASSVRGEPDEKLFF.

The chain couples TRBV28 to TRBJ2-7, with 9 positions matching TRBD1. CDR3 size: 13 residues. The J segment lost 7 bases and the V segment lost 6 bases, leaving 7 bases of the junction unmatched. CDR1 is MDHEN, CDR2 SYDVKM, per germline. The CDR3 coding sequence is TGTGCCAGCAGGACCGGGACAGGGAGAGAGCAGTACTTC. Translating it yields CASRTGTGREQYF.

This clone was observed a handful of times. The J gene is TRBJ1-3, the V gene TRBV10-1; D is ambiguous. Looked up from germline, CDR1 is WNHNN and CDR2 is SYGVQD (reference sequence). Trimming shortened V by 0 bases and J by 5 bases, and 2 bases separated the two germline ends. The CDR3 totals 12 residues. CDR3 DNA: TGCGCCAGCAGTGAGTCGAGAAACACCATATATTTT. This translates into CASSESRNTIYF.

This clone was recorded a few times. This chain uses TRBV4-1 with TRBJ2-7; 7 bases align to TRBD1. Losses at the gene ends were 3 bases for V and 2 bases for J; bases not matched to a gene: 4. The length of the CDR3 is 14 residues. Germline assignment: CDR1 MGHRA and CDR2 YSYEKL. In nucleotides, the CDR3 is TGCGCCAGCAGCCACTCAGGACAGGCCTACGAGCAGTACTTC. Protein product: CASSHSGQAYEQYF.

Written as DNA, the CDR3 is TGCGCCAGCAGCTTGACAAACACCTACGAGCAGTACTTC. Its protein product is CASSLTNTYEQYF. This chain uses TRBV5-1 with TRBJ2-7; the D is unclear. The ends were cut back, 1 base at V and 2 bases at J, with 7 bases in the middle. This CDR3 has 13 amino acids. CDR1 and CDR2 (germline): SGHRS, YFSETQ.

V gene TRBV10-3 combines with J gene TRBJ1-5; D is undetermined. Germline V lookup: CDR1 ENHRY, CDR2 SYGVKD. This CDR3 spans 13 amino acids. Trimming pared 2 bases from V and 3 bases from J, leaving 5 bases between. The CDR3 nucleotides are TGTGCCATCAGTGAGGGGGTCAATCAGCCCCAGCATTTT. Its translation: CAISEGVNQPQHF.

This clone has ten or more counts. The V gene is TRBV2, the J gene TRBJ2-2; D uncertain. Germline CDR1 is SNHLY and CDR2 is FYNNEI. This CDR3 comprises 15 residues. Trimming stripped 6 bases from V and 4 bases from J, with 15 bases between. For the CDR3, the DNA is TGTGCCAGCAGCCCCCCCCCTCGAGGCACCGGGGAGCTGTTTTTT. Protein: CASSPPPRGTGELFF.

This clone is a singleton in its sample. The rearrangement links TRBV16 to TRBJ1-5, with D uncertain. Trimming stripped 7 bases from V and 4 bases from J, with 14 bases between. The germline CDR1 and CDR2 sequences are KGHSY and FQNENV. This CDR3 is built from 14 residues. CDR3 sequence (DNA): TGTGCCAGCACCTTCCTGGACCCAAATCAGCCCCAGCATTTT. It codes for CASTFLDPNQPQHF.

The chain links TRBV5-1 to TRBJ2-5; D gene unclear. Trimming removed 0 bases at V and 5 bases at J, with 17 bases between. The CDR3 length is 16 residues. Per germline, CDR1 SGHRS and CDR2 YFSETQ. CDR3 in amino acids: CASSLEGLGRQETQYF. The DNA for the CDR3 is TGCGCCAGCAGCTTGGAGGGCCTCGGACGTCAGGAGACCCAGTACTTC.

The chain couples TRBV11-3 to TRBJ1-2; tentative D call: TRBD1 (5 bases). The CDR3 is 15 residues long. Germline CDR1 reads SGHNT; CDR2 reads YENEEA. Trimming stripped 1 base from V and 4 bases from J, with 13 bases between. As DNA, the CDR3 is TGTGCCAGCAGCTTAGGTAACCAGGGACCCTATGGCTACACCTTC. It yields the protein CASSLGNQGPYGYTF. The entire variable domain, with the rest obtained from reference TRBV11-3 and TRBJ1-2, is as follows: EAGVVQSPRYKIIEKKQPVAFWCNPISGHNTLYWYLQNLGQGPELLIRYENEEAVDDSQLPKDRFSAERLKGVDSTLKIQPAELGDSAVYLCASSLGNQGPYGYTFGSGTRLTVV.

This clone was observed a few times. The V call is TRBV1, the J call TRBJ2-1; TRBD2 reflects the table's D call only, with no check against the DNA. TRBV1 is annotated as a pseudogene. The length of the CDR3 is 16 residues. In DNA form, the CDR3 reads TGCACCAGCAGCCAAGATCTAGAGCGGGGGCACAATGAGCAGTTCTTC. Translated: CTSSQDLERGHNEQFF.

The gene calls are TRBV6-6 and TRBJ1-5; D remains ambiguous. The CDR3 consists of 15 residues. Germline CDR1 MNHNY, CDR2 SVGAGI (reference sequence). The V end was cut by 7 bases, the J end by 0 bases, with 13 bases between. The CDR3 is CASTPIVDSNQPQHF. DNA for the CDR3: TGTGCCAGCACCCCAATAGTAGATAGCAATCAGCCCCAGCATTTT.

This clone was seen only once. The chain joins TRBV5-6 to TRBJ1-1; D is unresolved. Germline CDR1 and CDR2: SGHDT and YYEEEE. Trimming stripped 4 bases from V and 6 bases from J, with 16 bases between. The CDR3 has 14 amino acids. The CDR3 nucleotides read TGTGCCAGCAGCGTGAACGTTCTGACTCCTGAAGCTTTCTTT. It is translated as CASSVNVLTPEAFF.

This clone has only one observation. V is TRBV29-1 and J is TRBJ2-2; D is possibly TRBD1 (6 bases). Germline-derived CDR1 and CDR2 are SQVTM and ANQGSEA. The CDR3 covers 14 residues. V lost 3 bases, J lost 2 bases, and 10 bases lay in between. In DNA form, the CDR3 reads TGCAGCGTTGACAGGGGCGCTAACACCGGGGAGCTGTTTTTT. It yields the protein CSVDRGANTGELFF.

This clone appeared a few times. The gene calls are TRBV7-9 and TRBJ1-1; D gene unclear. The CDR3 spans 12 residues. V was trimmed by 5 bases and J by 6 bases, leaving 10 bases between them. Germline lookup yields CDR1 SEHNR and CDR2 FQNEAQ (reference sequence). The CDR3 region is CASSAKGSEAFF. In nucleotides, the CDR3 is TGTGCCAGCAGCGCAAAGGGATCTGAAGCTTTCTTT.

This chain connects TRBV7-3 to TRBJ2-1; 7 positions agree with TRBD1. Germline V gene lookup returns CDR1 SGHTA and CDR2 FQGTGA. The V segment lost 0 bases and the J segment 15 bases; nucleotides outside the gene matches: 8. This CDR3 is 13 amino acids long. CDR3 bases: TGTGCCAGCAGCTTAACGGTTAGGGACAGAGGGTTCTTC. It is translated as CASSLTVRDRGFF.

This chain joins TRBV11-3 and TRBJ1-1; D call uncertain. Between the trimmed V and J ends, which lost 2 bases and 3 bases, there was a span of 7 bases. CDR1 and CDR2 from the germline V gene are SGHNT and YENEEA. This CDR3 is 13 amino acids long. CDR3 region: CASSLSQDTEAFF. The CDR3 bases are TGTGCCAGCAGCTTATCTCAGGACACTGAAGCTTTCTTT.

This clone was detected only a few times. V and J are TRBV27 and TRBJ2-7, with 8 bases lining up with TRBD2. Unmatched junction bases numbered 10, after V lost 5 bases and J lost 4 bases. The length of the CDR3 is 15 residues. Germline V gene lookup returns CDR1 MNHEY and CDR2 SMNVEV (reference sequence). The DNA of the CDR3 is TGTGCCAGCAGTCGGGAGGGGACGGGGGGTTACGAGCAGTACTTC. This codes for CASSREGTGGYEQYF.

There are a few counts of this clone. The CDR3 coding sequence is TGTGCCAGCAGCTTATTCGGCGATCAAGAGACCCAGTACTTC. This sequence encodes CASSLFGDQETQYF. V usage is TRBV7-9 and J usage is TRBJ2-5; D is unclear. Germline V lookup: CDR1 SEHNR, CDR2 FQNEAQ (reference sequence). The CDR3 consists of 14 residues. The V end lost 2 bases, the J end lost 2 bases, and 9 bases lay between the germline ends.

V usage is TRBV7-2 and J usage is TRBJ2-5; perhaps TRBD2 as D (7 bases). Germline CDR1 and CDR2: SGHTA and FQGNSA. Trimming left V 5 bases short and J 6 bases short, with 16 bases between. CDR3 size: 14 residues. CDR3 nucleotides: TGTGCCAGCAGCGAGGGGGGGGCTAGGAAGACCCAGTACTTC. As protein: CASSEGGARKTQYF.

The chain is built from TRBV5-6 and TRBJ2-2, with D uncertain. The CDR3 is 13 residues long. CDR1 is SGHDT and CDR2 is YYEEEE in the germline V gene. V lost 6 bases and J lost 3, with 9 bases in between. CDR3 nucleotides: TGTGCCAGCAACATTTTTTACACCGGGGAGCTGTTTTTT. This translates into CASNIFYTGELFF.

This clone was detected ten times or more. This sequence joins TRBV6-5 and TRBJ1-6; D gene uncertain. This CDR3 spans 16 amino acids. V was pared by 0 bases and J by 10 bases, with 16 bases between. CDR1 and CDR2 from the germline V gene are MNHEY and SVGAGI. The CDR3 reads CASSYSSVSNSSPLHF. DNA of the CDR3: TGTGCCAGCAGTTACTCGAGCGTAAGCAATTCGTCACCCCTCCACTTT.

The V gene is TRBV7-9, the J gene TRBJ1-1; no clear D. CDR1 SEHNR and CDR2 FQNEAQ come from the germline V gene (reference sequence). V was cut by 5 bases and J by 0 bases, with 13 bases left in between. This CDR3 has 15 amino acids. In DNA, the CDR3 is TGTGCCAGCAGCCTCCGATCATCCATGAACACTGAAGCTTTCTTT. Amino acids: CASSLRSSMNTEAFF.

This clone has ten or more counts. The V and J genes are TRBV6-6 and TRBJ2-3; unclear D gene. V lost 8 bases to trimming and J lost 6 bases, with 9 bases between them. Per the germline V gene, CDR1 is MNHNY and CDR2 is SVGAGI (reference sequence). The CDR3 runs 11 residues. The CDR3 DNA is TGTGCCAGCCTATTCGGGGATACGCAGTATTTT. This sequence encodes CASLFGDTQYF.